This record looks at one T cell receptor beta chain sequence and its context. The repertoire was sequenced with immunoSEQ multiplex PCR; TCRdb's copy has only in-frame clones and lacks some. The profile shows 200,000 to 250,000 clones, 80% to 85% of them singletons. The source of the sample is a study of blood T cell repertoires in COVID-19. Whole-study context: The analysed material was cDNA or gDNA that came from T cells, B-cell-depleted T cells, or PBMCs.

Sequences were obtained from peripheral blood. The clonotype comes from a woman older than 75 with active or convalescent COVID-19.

The CDR3 coding sequence is TGTGCCAGCTCACCCGCGACAGGGTCACACGAGCAGTACTTC. This translates into CASSPATGSHEQYF. The J gene is TRBJ2-7, the V gene TRBV18; 7 positions agree with TRBD1. With V trimmed by 3 bases and J by 5 bases, 7 bases remained unmatched. CDR1 and CDR2 from the germline V gene are KGHSH and LQKENI. This CDR3 comprises 14 residues.